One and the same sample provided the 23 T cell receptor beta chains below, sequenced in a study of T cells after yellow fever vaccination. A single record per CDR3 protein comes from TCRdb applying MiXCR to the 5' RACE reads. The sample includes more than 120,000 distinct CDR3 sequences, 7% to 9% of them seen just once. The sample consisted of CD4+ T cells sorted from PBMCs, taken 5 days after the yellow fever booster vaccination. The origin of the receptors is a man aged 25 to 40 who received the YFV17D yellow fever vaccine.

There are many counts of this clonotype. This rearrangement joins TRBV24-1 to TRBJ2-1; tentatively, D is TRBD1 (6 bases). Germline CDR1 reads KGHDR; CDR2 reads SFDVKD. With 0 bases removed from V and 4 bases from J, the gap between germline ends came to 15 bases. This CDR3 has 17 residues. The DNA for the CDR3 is TGTGCCACCAGTGATTTGGCACCCGGGACAAATTACAATGAGCAGTTCTTC. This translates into CATSDLAPGTNYNEQFF.

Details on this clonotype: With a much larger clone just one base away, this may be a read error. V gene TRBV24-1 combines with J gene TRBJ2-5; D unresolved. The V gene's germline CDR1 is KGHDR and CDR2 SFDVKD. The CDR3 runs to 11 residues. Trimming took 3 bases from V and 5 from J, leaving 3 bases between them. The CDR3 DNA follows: TGTGCCACCAGTGATAGCGAGACCCAGTACTTC. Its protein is CATSDSETQYF.

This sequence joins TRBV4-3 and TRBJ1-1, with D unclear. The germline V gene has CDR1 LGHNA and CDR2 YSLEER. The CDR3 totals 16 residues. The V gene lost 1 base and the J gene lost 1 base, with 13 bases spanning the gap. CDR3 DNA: TGCGCCAGCAGCCAAGCCAAGGGCGGTTGGAACACTGAAGCTTTCTTT. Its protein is CASSQAKGGWNTEAFF.

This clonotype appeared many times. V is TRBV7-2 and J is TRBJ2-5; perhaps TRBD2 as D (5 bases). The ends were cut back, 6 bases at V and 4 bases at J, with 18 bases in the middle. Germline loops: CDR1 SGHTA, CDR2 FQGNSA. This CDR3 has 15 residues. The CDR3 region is CASRVTGENRETQYF. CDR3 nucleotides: TGTGCCAGCAGAGTTACCGGGGAGAATCGAGAGACCCAGTACTTC.

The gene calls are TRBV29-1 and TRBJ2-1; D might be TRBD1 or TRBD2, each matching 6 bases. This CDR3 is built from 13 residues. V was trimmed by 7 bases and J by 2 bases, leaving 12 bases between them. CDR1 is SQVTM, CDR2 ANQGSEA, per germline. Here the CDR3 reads CSAEGTPYNEQFF. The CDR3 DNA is TGCAGCGCGGAGGGGACACCCTACAATGAGCAGTTCTTC.

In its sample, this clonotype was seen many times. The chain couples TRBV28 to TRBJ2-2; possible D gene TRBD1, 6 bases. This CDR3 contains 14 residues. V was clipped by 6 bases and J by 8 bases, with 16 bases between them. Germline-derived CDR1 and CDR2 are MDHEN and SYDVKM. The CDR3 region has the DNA TGTGCCAGCAGGGCGACAGGTCCAACGGGGGAGCTGTTTTTT. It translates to CASRATGPTGELFF.

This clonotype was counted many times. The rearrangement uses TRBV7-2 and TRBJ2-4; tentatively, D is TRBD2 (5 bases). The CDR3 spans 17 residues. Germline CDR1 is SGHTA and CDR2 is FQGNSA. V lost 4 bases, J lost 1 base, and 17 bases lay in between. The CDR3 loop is CASSSRTSGGAKNIQYF. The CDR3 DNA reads TGTGCCAGCAGCTCCCGAACCAGCGGTGGGGCCAAAAACATTCAGTACTTC.

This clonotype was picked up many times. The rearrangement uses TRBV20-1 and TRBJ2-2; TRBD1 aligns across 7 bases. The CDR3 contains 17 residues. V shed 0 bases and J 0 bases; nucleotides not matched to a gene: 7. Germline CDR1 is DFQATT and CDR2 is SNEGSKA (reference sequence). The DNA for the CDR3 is TGCAGTGCTAGAGATAAGACAGGGCCCTCGAACACCGGGGAGCTGTTTTTT. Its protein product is CSARDKTGPSNTGELFF.

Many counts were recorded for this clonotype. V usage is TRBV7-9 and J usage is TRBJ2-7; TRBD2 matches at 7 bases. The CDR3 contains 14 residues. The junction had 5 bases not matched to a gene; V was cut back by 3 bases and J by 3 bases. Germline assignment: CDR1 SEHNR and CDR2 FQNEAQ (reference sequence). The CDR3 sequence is CASSFHPSGYEQYF. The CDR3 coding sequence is TGTGCCAGCAGCTTTCACCCTAGCGGCTACGAGCAGTACTTC.

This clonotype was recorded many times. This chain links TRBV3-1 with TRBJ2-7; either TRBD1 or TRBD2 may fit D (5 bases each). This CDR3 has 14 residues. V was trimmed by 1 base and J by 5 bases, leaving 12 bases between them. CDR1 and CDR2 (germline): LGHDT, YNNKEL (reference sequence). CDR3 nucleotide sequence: TGTGCCAGCAGCCAAGTACCGGGACGCCACGAGCAGTACTTC. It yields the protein CASSQVPGRHEQYF.

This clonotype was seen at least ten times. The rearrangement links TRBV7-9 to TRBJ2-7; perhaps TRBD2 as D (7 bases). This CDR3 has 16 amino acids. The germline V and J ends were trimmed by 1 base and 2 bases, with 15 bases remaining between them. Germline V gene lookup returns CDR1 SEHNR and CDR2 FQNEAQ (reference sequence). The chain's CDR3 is CASSLGGGVWTYEQYF. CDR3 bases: TGTGCCAGCAGCTTAGGAGGGGGGGTATGGACCTACGAGCAGTACTTC. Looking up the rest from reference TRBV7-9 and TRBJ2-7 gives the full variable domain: DTGVSQNPRHKITKRGQNVTFRCDPISEHNRLYWYRQTLGQGPEFLTYFQNEAQLEKSRLLSDRFSAERPKGSFSTLEIQRTEQGDSAMYLCASSLGGGVWTYEQYFGPGTRLTVT.

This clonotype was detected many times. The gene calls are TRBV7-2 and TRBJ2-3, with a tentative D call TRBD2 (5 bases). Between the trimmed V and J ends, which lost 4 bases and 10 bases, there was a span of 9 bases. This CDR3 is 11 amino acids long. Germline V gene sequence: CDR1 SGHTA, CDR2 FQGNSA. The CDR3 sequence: CASSSGYAQYF. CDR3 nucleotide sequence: TGTGCCAGCAGCTCGGGATACGCGCAGTATTTT.

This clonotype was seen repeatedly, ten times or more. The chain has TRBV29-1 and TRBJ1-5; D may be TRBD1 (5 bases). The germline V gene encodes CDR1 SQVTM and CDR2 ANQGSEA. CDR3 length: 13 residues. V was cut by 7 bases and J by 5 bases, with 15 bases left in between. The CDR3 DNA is TGCAGCGCCAAAAATCGGGGGGATCAGCCCCAGCATTTT. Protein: CSAKNRGDQPQHF.

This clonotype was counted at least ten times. CDR3 bases: TGTGCCAGCAGTCCACCCGGGACAGGTGAGCAGTACTTC. Its protein product is CASSPPGTGEQYF. The chain couples TRBV12-3 or TRBV12-4 to TRBJ2-7; 8 positions agree with TRBD1. The CDR3 consists of 13 residues. V shed 5 bases and J 7 bases; nucleotides not matched to a gene: 7.

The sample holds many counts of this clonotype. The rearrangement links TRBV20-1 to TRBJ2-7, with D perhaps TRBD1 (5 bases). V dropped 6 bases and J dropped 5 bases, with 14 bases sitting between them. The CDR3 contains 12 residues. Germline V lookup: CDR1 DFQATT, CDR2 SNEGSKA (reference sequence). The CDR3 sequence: CSAPDRFDEQYF. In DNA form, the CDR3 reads TGCAGTGCACCTGACAGATTCGACGAGCAGTACTTC.

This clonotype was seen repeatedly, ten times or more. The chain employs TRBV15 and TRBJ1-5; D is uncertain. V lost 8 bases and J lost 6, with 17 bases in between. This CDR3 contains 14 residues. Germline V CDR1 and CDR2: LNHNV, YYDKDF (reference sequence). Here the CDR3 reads CATRKAGSGQPQHF. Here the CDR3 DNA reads TGTGCCACCCGAAAAGCGGGTTCAGGTCAGCCCCAGCATTTT.

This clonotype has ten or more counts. The CDR3 nucleotides read TGTGCCAGCAGCTTACCGTACAATGAGCAGTTCTTC. As protein: CASSLPYNEQFF. The rearrangement joins TRBV7-9 to TRBJ2-1; D is unclear. CDR1 is SEHNR, CDR2 FQNEAQ, per germline (reference sequence). V dropped 2 bases and J dropped 4 bases, with 3 bases sitting between them. The CDR3 length is 12 residues.

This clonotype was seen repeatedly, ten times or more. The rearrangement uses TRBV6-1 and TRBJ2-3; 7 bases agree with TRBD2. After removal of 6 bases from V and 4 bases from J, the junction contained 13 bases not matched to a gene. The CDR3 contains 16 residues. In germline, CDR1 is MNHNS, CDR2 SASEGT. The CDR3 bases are TGTGCCAGCAGGCCTAGCGGATCCCCCGGGGCAGATACGCAGTATTTT. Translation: CASRPSGSPGADTQYF.

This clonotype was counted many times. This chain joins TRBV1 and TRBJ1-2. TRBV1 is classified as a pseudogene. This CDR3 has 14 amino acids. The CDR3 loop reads CTSSPKTGNYGYTF. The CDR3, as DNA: TGCACCAGCAGTCCTAAGACCGGCAACTATGGCTACACCTTC.

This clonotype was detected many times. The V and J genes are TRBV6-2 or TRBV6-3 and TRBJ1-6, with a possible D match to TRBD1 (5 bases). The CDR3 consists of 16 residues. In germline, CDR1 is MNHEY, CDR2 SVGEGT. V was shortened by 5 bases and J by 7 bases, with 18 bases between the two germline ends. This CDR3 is CASSPPRGEENSPLHF. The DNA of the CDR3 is TGTGCCAGCAGTCCGCCGCGGGGGGAGGAAAATTCACCCCTCCACTTT.

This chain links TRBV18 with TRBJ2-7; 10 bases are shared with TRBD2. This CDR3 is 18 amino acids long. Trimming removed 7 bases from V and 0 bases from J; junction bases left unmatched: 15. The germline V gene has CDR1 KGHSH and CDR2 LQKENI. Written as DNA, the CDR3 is TGTGCCAGCTGCACCGGGACTAGCGTAGAGAAAAGCTCCTACGAGCAGTACTTC. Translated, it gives CASCTGTSVEKSSYEQYF.

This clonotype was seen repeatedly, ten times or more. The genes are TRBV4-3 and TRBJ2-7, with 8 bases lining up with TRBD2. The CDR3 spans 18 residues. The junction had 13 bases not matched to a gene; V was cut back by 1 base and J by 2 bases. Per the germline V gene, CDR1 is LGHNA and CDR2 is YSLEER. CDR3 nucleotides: TGCGCCAGCAGCCAAGTGATTTCCGTTAGCGGGACCCCCTACGAGCAGTACTTC. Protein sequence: CASSQVISVSGTPYEQYF.

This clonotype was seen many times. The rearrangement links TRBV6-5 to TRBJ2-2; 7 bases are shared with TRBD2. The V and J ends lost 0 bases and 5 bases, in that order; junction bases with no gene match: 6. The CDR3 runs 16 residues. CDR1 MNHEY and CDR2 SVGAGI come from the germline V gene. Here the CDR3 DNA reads TGTGCCAGCAGTTACTCAGGCGGGAGTGGGACCGGGGAGCTGTTTTTT. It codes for CASSYSGGSGTGELFF.